The present TCR beta chain was sequenced within a study of CD8 T cells in ankylosing spondylitis. TCRdb re-called the 5' RACE reads with MiXCR, one entry per CDR3 protein. The sample comprises approximately 290,000 distinct CDR3 sequences, around 20% of which are singletons, and 3.5% rests with the top ten. The V end lost 8 bases, the J end lost 6 bases, and 17 bases lay between the germline ends. This CDR3 spans 13 amino acids. Study outcomes and limitations: Characteristic, it appeared, of ankylosing spondylitis blood was a TCR beta motif of fewer than 10 highly homologous variants. Disease-associated clones were CD8+ and fairly uncommon in peripheral blood.

On this clonotype: Its antigen is currently unknown.

This TCR was sampled from a female donor with ankylosing spondylitis or in good health (not recorded which). This chain connects TRBV12-3 or TRBV12-4 to TRBJ2-7; D remains unclear. The sample taken for sequencing was blood, either unsorted or a sorted T cell fraction (not recorded which). For the CDR3, the DNA is TGTGCCAGCGGCCGGCTAGAGGTCCGCGAGCAGTACTTC. This translates into CASGRLEVREQYF.